These 7 T cell receptor beta chains were sequenced from one sample in a study of cytomegalovirus exposure and HLA in healthy donors. A multiplex PCR was run with 60 Vbeta primers and 13 Jbeta primers. Measured with immunoSEQ multiplex PCR; TCRdb has only the in-frame clones, and not every one. Among about 150,000 clones listed, 70% were seen once. Input material: PBMCs. These receptors all come from a woman in her sixties in good health and CMV-seropositive.

V usage is TRBV29-1 and J usage is TRBJ1-2, with 9 positions matching TRBD1. The junction had 6 bases not matched to a gene; V was cut back by 6 bases and J by 7 bases. In germline, CDR1 is SQVTM, CDR2 ANQGSEA. This CDR3 has 12 amino acids. CDR3 sequence: CSVLGQGSGYTF. The DNA of the CDR3 is TGCAGCGTCCTAGGACAGGGGAGTGGCTACACCTTC.

Only one count was recorded for this clone. The chain uses TRBV18 and TRBJ1-1; possibly TRBD1 for D (6 bases). CDR3 length equals 13 residues. Per the germline V gene, CDR1 is KGHSH and CDR2 is LQKENI. V was shortened by 1 base and J by 5 bases, with 8 bases between the two germline ends. The CDR3 is CASSPRTVTEAFF. In DNA, the CDR3 is TGTGCCAGCTCACCACGGACAGTAACTGAAGCTTTCTTT.

CDR3 coding DNA: TGTGCCAGCAGCCCAGGGCCCTCGTTTAACTATGGCTACACCTTC. This gives the protein CASSPGPSFNYGYTF. The genes are TRBV5-5 and TRBJ1-2; a possible D gene is TRBD1 (5 bases). Germline lookup yields CDR1 SGHKS and CDR2 YYEKEE (reference sequence). This CDR3 is built from 15 residues. V dropped 4 bases and J dropped 1 base, with 14 bases sitting between them. Full variable domain (rest looked up from reference TRBV5-5 and TRBJ1-2): DAGVTQSPTHLIKTRGQQVTLRCSPISGHKSVSWYQQVLGQGPQFIFQYYEKEERGRGNFPDRFSARQFPNYSSELNVNALLLGDSALYLCASSPGPSFNYGYTFGSGTRLTVV.

The chain uses TRBV7-9 and TRBJ2-7; TRBD1 matches 7 bases. Trimming at V came to 4 bases and at J to 4 bases, leaving 7 bases not matched to a gene. The CDR3 extends over 14 amino acids. Germline V gene data show CDR1 as SEHNR and CDR2 as FQNEAQ (reference sequence). CDR3 residues: CASSYGTESYEQYF. The CDR3 coding sequence is TGTGCCAGCAGCTATGGGACAGAATCGTACGAGCAGTACTTC.

The V and J genes are TRBV14 and TRBJ1-2; tentatively, D is TRBD1 (5 bases). Per the germline V gene, CDR1 is SGHDN and CDR2 is FVKESK. There are 13 residues in the CDR3. The germline V and J ends were trimmed by 0 bases and 8 bases, with 10 bases remaining between them. CDR3 residues: CASSQDTWGGYTF. CDR3 in DNA: TGTGCCAGCAGCCAAGACACTTGGGGCGGCTACACCTTC.

The chain recombines TRBV19 with TRBJ2-1, with unresolved D. This CDR3 spans 13 amino acids. Germline-derived CDR1 and CDR2 are LNHDA and SQIVND (reference sequence). V was cut by 5 bases and J by 5 bases, with 10 bases left in between. CDR3 nucleotide sequence: TGTGCCAGTAGTCGTCCCTCGGACAATGAGCAGTTCTTC. Translated: CASSRPSDNEQFF.

V and J are TRBV7-3 and TRBJ2-3, with 10 bases lining up with TRBD2. This CDR3 spans 16 amino acids. CDR1 and CDR2 from the germline V gene are SGHTA and FQGTGA. J lost 5 bases, V lost 1 base, and 6 bases had no gene match. This chain's CDR3 is CASSLSASGSGDTQYF. CDR3 sequence (DNA): TGTGCCAGCAGCTTAAGTGCTAGCGGGAGTGGAGATACGCAGTATTTT.